This T cell receptor (beta chain) stems from a study of cytomegalovirus exposure and HLA in healthy donors (dated by TCRdb to between 2016 and 2019). About the study as a whole: In an earlier analysis of under 600 of the donors, 250 to 300 Gb of sequence data and 100 million or so unique TCR beta sequences from 150 million to 200 million T cells were reported. About 280 gigabases of sequencing data and approximately 92 million unique TCR sequences made up an early release that covered 640 HLA-typed donors. Of the 300 to 500 genotyped donors, 70% to 90% were placed in the genetic ancestry cluster associated with self-reported Caucasian donors. The aim of the study was to test whether cataloging public T cell receptors could identify signatures of past pathogen exposure. The study profiled the T cell repertoires of under 850 subjects by immunosequencing and related them to cytomegalovirus serostatus. A separate validation cohort of over 95 different subjects was used in addition to the roughly 700-subject first cohort. The study combined high-throughput TCR immunosequencing, statistical association of individual TCRs with disease status, and machine learning to predict cytomegalovirus infection status. In a later analysis, previously published TCR beta repertoires from 600 to 850 donors were re-analyzed and high-resolution HLA genotyping was added so that TCR occurrence patterns could be studied. Rather than drawing on any new phenotypic data, the later analysis identified candidate immune exposures from TCR beta sequences and the way those sequences occurred across donors. An earlier analysis of approximately 630 of the donors applied high-throughput TCR beta sequencing to assess whether each TCR beta V gene segment acted as functional or pseudogenic. Donor age, sex, ethnicity and CMV serostatus were compiled alongside the repertoire data. A later genetic analysis took genome-wide SNP genotypes for about three fifths of the 666 donors and used that subset as a discovery cohort. Every repertoire in the discovery cohort had been generated on one and the same sequencing platform. HLA typing covered class I and class II loci at four-digit resolution. Typing coverage differed by locus: A, B, C, DRB1 and DQB1 were typed in roughly 620-640 donors, DQA1 in about 500, DPA1 in some 570, and DPB1 in 472. Five DR-DQ haplotypes were handled as single units for association and clustering because linkage in the cohort was strong. Among roughly 370 genotyped donors of the cohort, an average of roughly 240,000 unique TCR beta nucleotide sequences were sequenced per donor, around 20% of them non-productive.

Findings and caveats that apply to the study as a whole: The only immune exposure information available for the cohort was CMV serostatus. A further reported finding was that TCR beta sequences accurately predicted the HLA-A and HLA-B alleles for most subjects in the first cohort. Correlated functional status among segregating V segments might be attributable to linkage disequilibrium, but an unknown experimental factor could not be ruled out. In a later analysis, 16,951 TCR beta sequences were associated with specific HLA alleles at a false discovery rate of 0.05. A later genetic analysis reported fewer N-insertions in productive TCRs among donors in an Asian-associated ancestry cluster than the roughly 700-donor mean. It was suggested by the authors that the approach could potentially be generalized to other disease states and immunological phenotypes. In a later analysis, HLA-associated TCR beta chains showed more clonal expansion and lower generation probabilities than non-associated chains that were equally common. In both the original and validation cohorts, the classifier was reported to diagnose cytomegalovirus status with high specificity and sensitivity. Because counts were too low, some 16 rarely observed V segments, including chromosome 9 orphons, were excluded from the earlier analysis of about 500 of the donors. The study listed 164 TCR beta chains as associated with cytomegalovirus. A later genetic analysis associated a missense DCLRE1C variant with V-gene and J-gene trimming of TCR beta chains, and an independent cohort replicated the association. In an earlier analysis of around 600 of the donors, most TCR beta V segments appeared in productive rearrangements about 87% or about 30% of the time, broadly matching IMGT annotations. Because HLA typing was unavailable for some donors at each locus, only the typed subset was used in association tests. Across donors, most TCR sequences were observed very rarely, whereas some public TCRs were present in many individuals. In this cohort, only TCR beta chains were sequenced, and detectable features were limited by the absence of alpha or paired-chain data. Three of the identified cytomegalovirus-associated TCR beta chains were confirmed in vitro to be specific for cytomegalovirus antigens. A cluster of highly shared sequence variants was judged likely to be a technical artifact of the sequencing pipeline. When HLA alleles, especially DR and DQ, strongly co-occurred, attributing TCR associations to individual alleles was difficult. The presence/absence analyses assumed that sequencing depth was roughly uniform across donors, and that assumption may not be true. Some IMGT-functional V segments, including TRBV6-2 and TRBV6-3, could not be told apart with the 87-base-pair reads, so those segments were excluded. According to a later analysis, parvovirus B19, influenza, CMV and Epstein-Barr virus appeared linked to several top co-occurrence clusters. A later analysis found that TCR association rates varied across HLA loci, with DRB1 alleles showing the most associated TCRs and HLA-C alleles the fewest. According to a later analysis, most CMV-associated TCR beta chains appeared to be HLA-restricted, and the HLA associations seemed to be driven largely by CMV exposure.

Germline trimming amounts to 2 bases on V and 11 bases on J, with 2 as the count of junction bases outside the gene matches. The CDR3 runs 12 residues from the cysteine to the phenylalanine. Only CDR3 DNA remains: 36 bases, in frame from the first base. The germline V gene gives CDR1 as SGHRS and CDR2 as YFSETQ. Libraries came from the immunoSEQ multiplex PCR assay. The multiplex PCR relied on a mix of 60 forward primers for TCR Vbeta segments and 13 reverse primers for TCR Jbeta segments. A multiplex PCR assay on genomic DNA amplified the CDR3 region of rearranged TCR beta genes. On the Illumina HiSeq System, the amplified TCR beta libraries were sequenced as 87-base-pair reads. Per the authors' processing: In a later analysis, 77 million or so unique TCR beta chains were counted across the roughly 610 repertoires, and roughly 11 million of these chains were shared by at least two donors. To remove PCR and sequencing errors, raw reads were error-corrected and collapsed into unique sequences using a nearest-neighbor algorithm that merged closely related sequences. CDR3 sequences were aligned to IMGT reference sequences to assign V, D and J gene segments. For a sequence to be retained, a match of at least six nucleotides to both a V gene segment and a J gene segment was required. Rearrangements were called productive when the CDR3 lacked stop codons and stayed in frame with V and J; all others were non-productive. Following IMGT convention, CDR3 was defined as the stretch from the second conserved V-encoded cysteine up to the conserved J-encoded phenylalanine. The earlier analysis of more than 450 of the donors excluded sequences that lacked an unambiguous match to a single V gene segment. In an earlier analysis of approximately 610 of the donors, V segments were called functional above 56.7% productive rearrangements and were called segregating when the between-donor standard deviation exceeded 5%. A statistical classification framework was built to diagnose cytomegalovirus status from the catalog of TCR beta chain sequences. A later analysis assigned V and J genes by comparing TCR nucleotide sequences with IMGT/GENE-DB human TR gene sequences. Using the TCRdist pipeline, a later analysis assigned CDR3 sequences along with most-parsimonious VDJ recombination scenarios. In a later analysis, each TCR beta chain was defined by its CDR3 amino acid sequence together with its V-gene family, and reads without a unique V-gene family were excluded. To address suspected cross-contamination and a sequencing artifact, a later analysis removed a few hundred highly shared, low-generation-probability nucleotide sequences. A later analysis calculated a clonal expansion index for each public chain from normalized within-repertoire ranks of inferred template counts. Generation probabilities in a later analysis came from a VDJ recombination model fitted to out-of-frame rearrangements, and those results were checked against IGoR. In a later analysis, TCR-TCR, TCR-HLA and TCR-CMV co-occurrence was scored with hypergeometric tests, and a repertoire-size bias correction was applied to TCR pairs. To estimate false discovery rates, a later analysis permuted the HLA or CMV assignments 20 times. A later analysis grouped co-occurring TCRs with DBSCAN, adding TCRdist sequence similarity when clustering within HLA-allele-positive subsets. Repertoires with fewer than 30,000 or more than 120,000 public chains were left out of co-occurrence clustering, as were several repertoires with anomalous nucleotide sharing. What TCRdb holds here is the immuneACCESS table cut down to in-frame rearrangements. Part of the clones is not present; checked against another copy, under half of the missing clones reflect an unresolved V gene, and the others are unexplained. V and J calls and clone size follow that table, whereas D and trimming were derived from the DNA. The sample has 110,000 or so clones on record, around 70% of them singletons. The top ten hold 1.3% of the sample.

Regarding this clone: It lacks a known antigen. Per-nucleotide qualities are absent, and no much larger clonotype sits a single base away.

The cohort consisted of some 730 healthy bone marrow donors. All cohort members were sampled while nominally healthy, although unrecorded immune exposures were likely present. The donor was CMV seronegative and belonged to the group of 352 seronegative cohort members. Each donor provided a peripheral blood sample, and peripheral blood mononuclear cells were used for TCR beta sequencing. The Qiagen DNeasy Blood Extraction Kit was used to extract genomic DNA from the blood cell samples. The sequence came from a man aged 35 to 55 in good health and CMV-seronegative. The sample taken for sequencing was PBMCs. The sequence links TRBV5-1 to TRBJ2-1; 9 middle bases align to TRBD2. The CDR3 is CASSFLAGKQFF. Read as DNA, the sequence is TGCGCCAGCAGCTTCCTAGCGGGGAAGCAGTTCTTC.